These T cell receptor beta chains were read from a single sample in a study of shared clonotypes between healthy human individuals. Measured with immunoSEQ multiplex PCR; TCRdb has only the in-frame clones, and not every one. This sample has about 2 million clones; around 95% occur once, and the top ten carry more than 0.1%. What was sequenced was naive CD4+ T cells sorted from blood. These receptors came from a man between 18 and 35 years old in good health. The conserved cysteine and the conserved F or W are not part of the CDR3 here. A D gene is named only where the DNA matches it firmly.

D gene	V gene	J gene	CDR3 protein
NA	TRBV5-1	TRBJ1-2	ASSTESGSNYGYT
NA	TRBV2	TRBJ1-3	ASSVGSSRNTIY
TRBD2	TRBV9	TRBJ2-1	ASSVVSSGSYNEQF
NA	TRBV10-1	TRBJ2-7	ASSESRASYEQY
NA	TRBV27	TRBJ2-1	ASSFGGLSGNEQF
TRBD1	TRBV7-6	TRBJ2-3	ASSRDRSGDTQY
NA	TRBV5-1	TRBJ1-2	ASSLPGPRPGYT
NA	TRBV5-4	TRBJ2-1	ASTQGTSTYNEQF
NA	TRBV25-1	TRBJ1-4	ASSGGTLNEKLF
TRBD1	TRBV27	TRBJ1-1	ASSLSGSGTGGVNTEAF
NA	TRBV6-5	TRBJ2-7	ASTRGLGDEQY
TRBD1	TRBV2	TRBJ1-5	ASSGRVGQGGGQPQH
NA	TRBV7-2	TRBJ1-2	ASSLGVGPSGYT
NA	TRBV30	TRBJ1-2	AWSEPGSNYGYT
TRBD2	TRBV7-8	TRBJ2-2	ASSFYGTSIGELF
TRBD1	TRBV10-2	TRBJ2-7	ASRIQGGTYEQY
NA	TRBV13	TRBJ2-5	ASSLFATVGETQY
TRBD1	TRBV6-1	TRBJ1-5	ASSAPGQGSDQPQH
NA	TRBV7-6	TRBJ1-1	ASSLTGGDTEAF
TRBD2	TRBV30	TRBJ2-5	APGLAGPQETQY
TRBD2	TRBV7-2	TRBJ2-7	ASSSGTSGSEQY
NA	TRBV5-4	TRBJ1-6	ARIRAPLGSPLH
NA	TRBV6-6	TRBJ2-7	ASSYSSVYEQY
NA	TRBV6-5	TRBJ1-1	ASRHDQGLEAF
TRBD1	TRBV27	TRBJ2-2	ASRRDRLNTGELF
TRBD2	TRBV4-3	TRBJ2-1	ASSQAQGGIWNEQF
NA	TRBV4-3	TRBJ2-2	ASSQDQWARLDTGELF
NA	TRBV9	TRBJ2-2	ASSLGGANTGELF
TRBD1	TRBV5-6	TRBJ1-5	ASSSRQGDQPQH
TRBD1	TRBV7-8	TRBJ1-4	ASSSAGQVNEKLF
TRBD1	TRBV7-6	TRBJ2-3	ASSSDRAADTQY
NA	TRBV7-2	TRBJ2-7	ASSLGLAYEQY
NA	TRBV10-3	TRBJ2-5	AISDRVEPQETQY
TRBD1	TRBV19	TRBJ1-2	ASSISGQGGYGYT
NA	TRBV7-9	TRBJ1-1	ASRSQVNTEAF
NA	TRBV2	TRBJ1-2	ASSSQGSGYT
NA	TRBV14	TRBJ2-7	ASSHKYEQY
NA	TRBV10-2	TRBJ2-7	ASRWGSSYEQY
NA	TRBV29-1	TRBJ2-1	SVRERNEQF
NA	TRBV6-1	TRBJ2-2	ASSERQGNTGELF
TRBD1	TRBV7-9	TRBJ2-5	ASSLTGGTQETQY
NA	TRBV6-1	TRBJ2-7	AILPGLSYEQY
NA	TRBV19	TRBJ2-7	ASSSLDRHEQY
TRBD2	TRBV7-9	TRBJ2-5	ASSLGPTSAETQY
TRBD1	TRBV5-1	TRBJ1-3	ASSPGQAASGNTIY
TRBD2	TRBV4-1	TRBJ2-5	ASSQNRLAGAMETQY
NA	TRBV6-1	TRBJ2-7	ASSVRVAYEQY
NA	TRBV5-1	TRBJ2-3	ASSLDRYTDTQY
TRBD1	TRBV5-6	TRBJ2-7	ASTSTRDRVLSEQY
NA	TRBV7-8	TRBJ2-7	ASSLASLPRAYEQY
TRBD1	TRBV2	TRBJ1-5	ASSGTGGLVQPQH
NA	TRBV6-1	TRBJ2-7	ASIGPDRSYEQY
TRBD1	TRBV30	TRBJ2-3	AWSPGTGGGDTQY
TRBD1	TRBV6-6	TRBJ2-3	ASSRQGSDTQY
TRBD2	TRBV7-9	TRBJ2-7	ASSLLPGGSYEQY
TRBD1	TRBV5-1	TRBJ1-1	ASSPVPGQEGMNTEAF
TRBD1	TRBV7-9	TRBJ2-7	ASSPGTGVGEQY
TRBD1	TRBV19	TRBJ1-6	ASSIETGGNSPLH
NA	TRBV28	TRBJ1-5	ASSFTGVNQPQH